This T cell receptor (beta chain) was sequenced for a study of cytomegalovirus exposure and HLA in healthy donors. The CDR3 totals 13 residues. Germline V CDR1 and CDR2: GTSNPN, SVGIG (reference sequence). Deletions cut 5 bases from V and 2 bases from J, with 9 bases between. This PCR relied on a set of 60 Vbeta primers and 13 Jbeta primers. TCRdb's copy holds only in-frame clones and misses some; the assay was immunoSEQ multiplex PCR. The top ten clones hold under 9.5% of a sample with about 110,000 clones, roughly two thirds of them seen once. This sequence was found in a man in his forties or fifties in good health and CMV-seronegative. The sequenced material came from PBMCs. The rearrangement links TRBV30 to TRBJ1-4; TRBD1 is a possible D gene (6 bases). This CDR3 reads CAWGQGTNEKLFF. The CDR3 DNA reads TGTGCCTGGGGCCAGGGGACTAATGAAAAACTGTTTTTT.